This T cell receptor beta chain stems from a study of blood T cells in healthy people across ages. PCR was performed a second time for 7 to 11 cycles using a sample-barcoded 5' primer and a J-beta primer mix. MiXCR, run by TCRdb on the 5' RACE reads, gives a single entry per CDR3 protein. The sample has under 800,000 distinct CDR3 sequences; more than 40% are singletons. Germline V gives CDR1 SEHNR, CDR2 FQNEAQ (reference sequence). This CDR3 comprises 14 residues. V was clipped by 1 base and J by 6 bases, with 10 bases between them. The receptor was isolated from a woman aged 60-70 years in good health. V is TRBV7-9 and J is TRBJ1-5, with a tentative D call TRBD1 (5 bases). Sequenced sample: blood. In nucleotides, the CDR3 is TGTGCCAGCAGCTTAGATCAGGGAGGTCAGCCCCAGCATTTT. This encodes CASSLDQGGQPQHF. Looking up the rest from reference TRBV7-9 and TRBJ1-5 gives the full variable domain: DTGVSQNPRHKITKRGQNVTFRCDPISEHNRLYWYRQTLGQGPEFLTYFQNEAQLEKSRLLSDRFSAERPKGSFSTLEIQRTEQGDSAMYLCASSLDQGGQPQHFGDGTRLSIL.